This section outlines one T cell receptor beta chain sequence together with its context. The antigen remains undetermined. Amplification used 60 Vbeta primers and 13 Jbeta primers. In the authors' workflow: In a later analysis, of some 80 million unique beta chains, roughly 9.9 million appeared in at least two donors. Sequencing used immunoSEQ multiplex PCR; TCRdb keeps in-frame clones, though not all of them. The V and J calls and the clone size are those of that table, but D and trimming were determined from the DNA. The table has roughly 170,000 clones, 84% seen once. This entry comes from a study of cytomegalovirus exposure and HLA in healthy donors. Study context: Around four fifths of 300 to 450 genotyped donors fell in the Caucasian-associated ancestry cluster.

Looked up from germline, CDR1 is MRHNA and CDR2 is SNTAGT. The CDR3 length is 18 residues. V was pared by 4 bases and J by 2 bases, with 11 bases of the junction left unmatched. Study-wide points: Sequence variants that were highly shared formed a cluster that was likely a sequencing artifact.

The TCR was taken from a man between 18 and 35 years old in good health and CMV-seronegative. The V gene is TRBV6-4, the J gene TRBJ2-3; 11 nucleotides match TRBD2. Source material: PBMCs. The CDR3 nucleotides are TGTGCCAGCAGTGCTACTAGCGGGGGACGGGGGGACACAGATACGCAGTATTTT. Translating gives CASSATSGGRGDTDTQYF.